The 32 T cell receptor beta chains below come from one sample, sequenced in a study of T cell repertoires and HLA-DP antigens. For these receptors, no antigen is known. Clones were sequenced by immunoSEQ multiplex PCR, and TCRdb holds only the in-frame ones, with some missing. The repertoire includes about 120,000 clones, over 90% of them detected once, and 0.27% sits in the top ten. The sample consisted of CD4+ T cells from PBMCs. Receptor source: a woman between 18 and 29 years old in good health and CMV-seronegative.

This clone was counted once. The J gene is TRBJ2-7, the V gene TRBV2; D uncertain. This CDR3 is built from 15 residues. Looked up from germline, CDR1 is SNHLY and CDR2 is FYNNEI. Between the trimmed V and J ends, which lost 4 bases and 0 bases, there was a span of 13 bases. The CDR3, as DNA: TGTGCCAGCAGTGGACCGACTCCCAGCTCCTACGAGCAGTACGTC. Protein: CASSGPTPSSYEQYV.

The chain's CDR3 is CASSQDQGHAYGYTF. The CDR3 DNA is TGCGCCAGCAGCCAAGATCAGGGACACGCCTATGGCTACACCTTC. The chain carries TRBV4-3 and TRBJ1-2; possibly TRBD1 for D (6 bases). Germline CDR1 reads LGHNA; CDR2 reads YSLEER. V lost 0 bases, J lost 4 bases, and 12 bases lay in between. The CDR3 consists of 15 residues.

The chain couples TRBV15 to TRBJ2-1; tentative D call: TRBD2 (6 bases). V lost 0 bases and J lost 1, with 19 bases in between. The CDR3 sequence is 19 residues long. Germline CDR1 reads LNHNV; CDR2 reads YYDKDF (reference sequence). CDR3 sequence: CATSRDSPLAGRSYNEQFF. Here the CDR3 DNA reads TGTGCCACCAGCAGAGATAGCCCCCTGGCCGGGAGATCCTACAATGAGCAGTTCTTC.

This clone was picked up one time. The chain couples TRBV9 to TRBJ1-4; 11 nucleotides match TRBD1. The CDR3 covers 15 residues. V trimming: 4 bases; J trimming: 8 bases; junction bases outside the gene matches: 7. From germline, CDR1 is SGDLS and CDR2 YYNGEE. The CDR3 nucleotides read TGTGCCAGCAGCACAGGGACAGGGGGTCGCGAAAAACTGTTTTTT. Translation: CASSTGTGGREKLFF.

This chain joins TRBV7-9 and TRBJ2-6; maybe TRBD2 (5 bases). CDR1 is SEHNR and CDR2 is FQNEAQ in the germline V gene (reference sequence). V lost 1 base and J lost 3, with 7 bases in between. The CDR3 loop spans 15 amino acids. CDR3 DNA: TGTGCCAGCAGCTTAGTAGGGAGTGGGGCCAACGTCCTGACTTTC. Its protein is CASSLVGSGANVLTF.

V usage is TRBV6-6 and J usage is TRBJ2-7; D gene unclear. The CDR3 consists of 16 residues. The germline V gene encodes CDR1 MNHNY and CDR2 SVGAGI (reference sequence). Between the trimmed V and J ends, which lost 6 bases and 6 bases, there was a span of 24 bases. The CDR3 here is CASRSRVAESYVEQYF. CDR3 in DNA: TGTGCCAGCAGGTCGCGCGTGGCCGAGAGCTACGTCGAGCAGTACTTC.

This chain uses TRBV6-6 with TRBJ1-1; D is possibly TRBD1 (5 bases). The V end lost 2 bases, the J end lost 1 base, and 14 bases lay between the germline ends. Per the germline V gene, CDR1 is MNHNY and CDR2 is SVGAGI (reference sequence). CDR3 size: 16 residues. This CDR3 reads CASSYPTGRSNTEAFF. The CDR3, as DNA: TGTGCCAGCAGTTACCCAACGGGACGGTCGAACACTGAAGCTTTCTTT.

The gene calls are TRBV11-1 and TRBJ1-2; tentative D call: TRBD1 (5 bases). Deletions cut 5 bases from V and 4 bases from J, with 14 bases between. The CDR3 totals 14 residues. Germline V gene data show CDR1 as SGHAT and CDR2 as FQDESV (reference sequence). The CDR3, as DNA: TGTGCCAGCAGCCCCAGCACTGGGACCTATGGCTACACCTTC. This translates into CASSPSTGTYGYTF.

J is TRBJ2-3 and V is TRBV7-2, with unresolved D. CDR3 size: 11 residues. Germline lookup yields CDR1 SGHTA and CDR2 FQGNSA. Trimming shortened V by 5 bases and J by 2 bases, and 2 bases separated the two germline ends. CDR3 DNA sequence: TGTGCCAGCAGCCCCACAGATACGCAGTATTTT. This translates into CASSPTDTQYF.

This clone came up once. This chain uses TRBV6-6 with TRBJ1-2; 8 nucleotides align to TRBD1. Germline assignment: CDR1 MNHNY and CDR2 SVGAGI (reference sequence). The CDR3 contains 14 residues. After removal of 6 bases from V and 6 bases from J, the junction contained 9 bases not matched to a gene. CDR3 DNA: TGTGCCAGCAGCTGGACAGGGAACGAGGATGGCTACACCTTC. It specifies CASSWTGNEDGYTF.

The chain links TRBV30 to TRBJ2-1; tentatively, D is TRBD1 or TRBD2 (5 bases each). Germline V gene lookup returns CDR1 GTSNPN and CDR2 SVGIG (reference sequence). V was cut by 5 bases and J by 5 bases, with 10 bases left in between. The CDR3 sequence is 12 residues long. CDR3 sequence reads: CAWSGPNNEQFF. CDR3 coding DNA: TGTGCCTGGTCGGGACCTAACAATGAGCAGTTCTTC.

The chain recombines TRBV7-9 with TRBJ1-4; tentative D call: TRBD1 (6 bases). Trimming took 5 bases from V and 7 from J, leaving 23 bases between them. Germline lookup yields CDR1 SEHNR and CDR2 FQNEAQ (reference sequence). This CDR3 contains 17 residues. CDR3: CASSTMRGAQGIEKLFF. DNA of the CDR3: TGTGCCAGCAGCACCATGCGGGGGGCGCAAGGGATTGAAAAACTGTTTTTT.

This chain uses TRBV7-9 with TRBJ1-2; perhaps TRBD1 as D (5 bases). The CDR3 sequence is 13 residues long. V was clipped by 3 bases and J by 1 base, with 6 bases between them. The germline V gene has CDR1 SEHNR and CDR2 FQNEAQ (reference sequence). The CDR3 DNA is TGTGCCAGCAGCTTCAGGGATAACTATGGCTACACCTTC. The encoded protein is CASSFRDNYGYTF.

The V gene is TRBV9, the J gene TRBJ2-7; possibly TRBD2 for D (6 bases). Germline V gene sequence: CDR1 SGDLS, CDR2 YYNGEE. V lost 4 bases to trimming and J lost 0 bases, with 11 bases between them. The CDR3 runs to 14 residues. CDR3 in DNA: TGTGCCAGCAGCCCAACTAGCTACTCCTACGAGCAGTACTTC. Translating it yields CASSPTSYSYEQYF.

The CDR3 DNA follows: TGTGCCAGCATTCCCTCTGGGGGGCGAGGCACAGATACGCAGTATTTT. Translating gives CASIPSGGRGTDTQYF. The V gene is TRBV6-6, the J gene TRBJ2-3; D may match TRBD1 or TRBD2 (6 bases each). The ends were cut back, 7 bases at V and 1 base at J, with 18 bases in the middle. The germline V gene encodes CDR1 MNHNY and CDR2 SVGAGI (reference sequence). The CDR3 consists of 16 residues.

This chain connects TRBV5-1 to TRBJ1-1, with 8 bases fitting TRBD1. Germline V gene sequence: CDR1 SGHRS, CDR2 YFSETQ. This CDR3 has 18 amino acids. V was pared by 0 bases and J by 0 bases, with 10 bases of the junction left unmatched. Written as DNA, the CDR3 is TGCGCCAGCAGCTTGGCCCGGGACAGGAGTTCTCTGAACACTGAAGCTTTCTTT. Amino acids: CASSLARDRSSLNTEAFF.

CDR3 protein: CATSDGQGRNTEAFF. The CDR3 DNA reads as TGTGCCACCAGCGACGGACAGGGTCGGAACACTGAAGCTTTCTTT. The chain carries TRBV15 and TRBJ1-1; 8 bases align to TRBD1. The CDR3 consists of 15 residues. Unmatched junction bases numbered 6, after V lost 5 bases and J lost 1 base. Germline V gene data show CDR1 as LNHNV and CDR2 as YYDKDF (reference sequence).

In this sample, this clone turned up once. V is TRBV5-1 and J is TRBJ1-1; 9 positions agree with TRBD1. CDR3 length: 17 residues. Per germline, CDR1 SGHRS and CDR2 YFSETQ. V was clipped by 0 bases and J by 2 bases; unmatched bases: 8. This CDR3 reads CASSLGPTGGYNTEAFF. CDR3 coding DNA: TGCGCCAGCAGCTTGGGCCCAACAGGGGGCTACAACACTGAAGCTTTCTTT.

This chain uses TRBV30 with TRBJ1-2; the D is unclear. This CDR3 has 14 amino acids. The V gene lost 3 bases and the J gene lost 6 bases, with 17 bases spanning the gap. Germline lookup yields CDR1 GTSNPN and CDR2 SVGIG (reference sequence). CDR3 nucleotide sequence: TGTGCCTGGAGCTACTCGGACCGGGCTCATGGCTACACCTTC. Its translation: CAWSYSDRAHGYTF.

This clone was observed once. The gene calls are TRBV18 and TRBJ2-2; D remains ambiguous. Trimming stripped 3 bases from V and 3 bases from J, with 11 bases between. The CDR3 is 15 residues long. Germline values: CDR1 KGHSH, CDR2 LQKENI. The CDR3 region has the DNA TGTGCCAGCTCACCCCGCGCGCCAGACACCGGGGAGCTGTTTTTT. Its protein product is CASSPRAPDTGELFF. The full variable domain, in which reference TRBV18 and TRBJ2-2 provide the parts outside the CDR3, is NAGVMQNPRHLVRRRGQEARLRCSPMKGHSHVYWYRQLPEEGLKFMVYLQKENIIDESGMPKERFSAEFPKEGPSILRIQQVVRGDSAAYFCASSPRAPDTGELFFGEGSRLTVL.

The J gene is TRBJ2-7, the V gene TRBV7-6, with 8 bases that match TRBD1. V was clipped by 3 bases and J by 6 bases; unmatched bases: 4. CDR1 is SGHVS and CDR2 is FNYEAQ in the germline V gene. The CDR3 extends over 13 amino acids. The CDR3 is CASSLDRAGEQYV. In nucleotides, the CDR3 is TGTGCCAGCAGCTTGGACAGGGCGGGCGAGCAGTACGTC.

This rearrangement joins TRBV5-4 to TRBJ2-2; no reliable D call. Between the trimmed V and J ends, which lost 0 bases and 5 bases, there was a span of 17 bases. CDR1 and CDR2 (germline): SGHNT, YYREEE (reference sequence). This CDR3 has 17 residues. The chain's CDR3 is CASSLELLGLGTGELFF. In DNA form, the CDR3 reads TGTGCCAGCAGCTTGGAATTGTTGGGGTTAGGGACCGGGGAGCTGTTTTTT.

V usage is TRBV19 and J usage is TRBJ2-3; 12 positions agree with TRBD2. The CDR3 covers 14 residues. With V trimmed by 7 bases and J by 4 bases, 3 bases remained unmatched. Germline CDR1 reads LNHDA; CDR2 reads SQIVND (reference sequence). The CDR3 sequence: CASTRTSGADTQYF. The DNA for the CDR3 is TGTGCCAGTACCAGGACTAGCGGGGCAGATACGCAGTATTTT.

The chain couples TRBV7-9 to TRBJ2-3, with 9 bases identical to TRBD2. Germline loops: CDR1 SEHNR, CDR2 FQNEAQ (reference sequence). Trimming took 1 base from V and 7 from J; bases not matched to a gene: 6. This CDR3 is 15 amino acids long. The chain's CDR3 is CASSLGGGGTNTQYF. Written as DNA, the CDR3 is TGTGCCAGCAGCTTAGGCGGGGGGGGCACGAATACGCAGTATTTT.

The rearrangement links TRBV28 to TRBJ1-2; no definite D call. The V end lost 4 bases, the J end lost 3 bases, and 18 bases lay between the germline ends. There are 16 residues in the CDR3. Germline-derived CDR1 and CDR2 are MDHEN and SYDVKM. CDR3 nucleotide sequence: TGTGCCAGCAGTTACCTTGGACCGAGTGAGGACTATGGCTACACCTTC. This codes for CASSYLGPSEDYGYTF.

The gene calls are TRBV7-9 and TRBJ1-5; 9 nucleotides match TRBD1. V was clipped by 1 base and J by 3 bases; unmatched bases: 7. This CDR3 comprises 17 residues. CDR1 and CDR2 from the germline V gene are SEHNR and FQNEAQ (reference sequence). The CDR3 reads CASSLGPDRGVNQPQHF. The CDR3 nucleotides read TGTGCCAGCAGCTTAGGTCCGGACAGGGGCGTCAATCAGCCCCAGCATTTT.

Comments on this clone: One junction end does not reproduce the germline sequence, and a read error may be involved. The chain combines TRBV6-5 with TRBJ1-1; D remains ambiguous. Germline CDR1 is MNHEY and CDR2 is SVGAGI. This CDR3 is built from 13 residues. This CDR3 reads CAISERTDFEAFF. The CDR3 bases are TGTGCCATCAGTGAGCGGACGGACTTTGAAGCTTTCTTT.

The rearrangement joins TRBV2 to TRBJ2-7; unclear D gene. The CDR3 has 12 amino acids. Trimming removed 4 bases from V and 3 bases from J, with 7 bases in between. The germline gives CDR1 SNHLY, CDR2 FYNNEI. Here the CDR3 DNA reads TGTGCCAGCAGTGGAGCTGTCTACGAGCAGTACTTC. Translating it yields CASSGAVYEQYF. The full variable domain, in which reference TRBV2 and TRBJ2-7 provide the parts outside the CDR3, is EPEVTQTPSHQVTQMGQEVILRCVPISNHLYFYWYRQILGQKVEFLVSFYNNEISEKSEIFDDQFSVERPDGSNFTLKIRSTKLEDSAMYFCASSGAVYEQYFGPGTRLTVT.

The chain links TRBV7-3 to TRBJ2-1; 11 positions agree with TRBD2. Germline CDR1 is SGHTA and CDR2 is FQGTGA. V gave up 4 bases and J gave up 2 bases; unmatched junction bases: 7. The CDR3 runs to 17 residues. The CDR3 protein is CASSSSGGTPPYNEQFF. CDR3 in DNA: TGTGCCAGCAGCTCTAGCGGGGGGACACCCCCCTACAATGAGCAGTTCTTC.

As concerns this clone: This sample includes further DNA sequences coding for the same CDR3. This rearrangement joins TRBV18 to TRBJ2-2; 9 bases agree with TRBD1. With 0 bases clipped from V and 5 bases from J, the junction kept 4 bases outside the gene matches. CDR1 is KGHSH, CDR2 LQKENI, per germline. The CDR3 contains 16 residues. The CDR3 loop reads CASSPPGTGNTGELFF. Written as DNA, the CDR3 is TGTGCCAGCTCACCACCCGGGACAGGGAATACCGGGGAGCTGTTTTTT.

The genes are TRBV5-8 and TRBJ2-7; D could derive from TRBD1 or TRBD2 (5 bases each). V lost 3 bases, J lost 6 bases, and 16 bases lay in between. Germline CDR1 SGHTS, CDR2 YDEGEE. The CDR3 sequence is 14 residues long. CDR3 residues: CASSWDVLGPEQYV. The CDR3 coding sequence is TGTGCCAGCAGCTGGGACGTCCTAGGTCCCGAGCAGTACGTC.

This clone was picked up one time. The gene calls are TRBV5-4 and TRBJ2-3; no definite D call. In germline, CDR1 is SGHNT, CDR2 YYREEE (reference sequence). The CDR3 has 14 residues. Deletions cut 0 bases from V and 0 bases from J, with 5 bases between. For the CDR3, the DNA is TGTGCCAGCAGCTTGGGAAGCAGCACAGATACGCAGTATTTT. This gives the protein CASSLGSSTDTQYF.